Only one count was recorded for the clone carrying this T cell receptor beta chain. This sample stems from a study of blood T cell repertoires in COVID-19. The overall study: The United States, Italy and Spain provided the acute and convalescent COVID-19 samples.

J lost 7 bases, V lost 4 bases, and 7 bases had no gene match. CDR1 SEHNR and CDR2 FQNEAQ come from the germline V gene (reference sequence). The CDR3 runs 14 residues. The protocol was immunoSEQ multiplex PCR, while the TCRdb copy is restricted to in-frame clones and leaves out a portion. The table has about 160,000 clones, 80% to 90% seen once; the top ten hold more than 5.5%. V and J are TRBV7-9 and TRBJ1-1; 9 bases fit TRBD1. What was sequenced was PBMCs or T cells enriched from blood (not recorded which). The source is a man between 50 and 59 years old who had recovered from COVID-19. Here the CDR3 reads CASSSRTGEGEAFF. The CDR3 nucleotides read TGTGCCAGCAGCTCCCGGACAGGGGAAGGTGAAGCTTTCTTT.